The entry below describes one T cell receptor (beta chain). Repertoires were generated with immunoSEQ multiplex PCR, while TCRdb's copy carries only in-frame clones and drops some. The data hold about 170,000 clones, with 83% observed a single time. This specimen belongs to a study of blood T cell repertoires in COVID-19. Germline-derived CDR1 and CDR2 are KGHSY and FQNENV. V was clipped by 5 bases and J by 1 base, with 14 bases between them. The CDR3 totals 15 residues. The receptor was isolated from a woman in her 70s who had recovered from COVID-19. V usage is TRBV16 and J usage is TRBJ1-1; possible D gene TRBD1, 5 bases. Input material: peripheral blood. The CDR3 bases are TGTGCCAGCAGCACACCGGCGGGGGGGAACACTGAAGCTTTCTTT. It encodes CASSTPAGGNTEAFF.